This T cell receptor beta chain was recovered during a study of T cells in Graves' hyperthyroidism and ophthalmopathy. Trimming took off 4 bases at V and 7 bases at J, with 22 bases between the two ends. This CDR3 is built from 17 residues. Template material for amplifying TCR beta CDR3 regions consisted of RNA transcripts. Primed by the HTBI set, a first-round RT-PCR was run on the TCR CDR3. TCRdb independently ran MiXCR on the multiplex PCR reads; one entry per CDR3 protein. The sample contains some 360,000 distinct CDR3 sequences, roughly 18% of which appear only once. The sequence derives from a woman aged 40-49 years with Graves' ophthalmopathy. Sequences were obtained from blood. The chain uses TRBV12-3 or TRBV12-4 and TRBJ2-2; possibly TRBD2 for D (5 bases). The CDR3 bases are TGTGCCAGCAGTTCCTCGCTAGCCAGAATCGCGGGCGGGGAGCTGTTTTTT. Protein: CASSSSLARIAGGELFF.